This TCR beta chain was sequenced in a study of siplizumab effects on memory and regulatory T cells. Study-level results: Major contributors to the alloresponse seemed to be naive T cells, which also appeared more diverse than memory cells.

The protocol was immunoSEQ multiplex PCR, while the TCRdb copy is restricted to in-frame clones and leaves out a portion. This repertoire shows roughly 50,000 clones, over 90% found once; its top ten account for approximately 17%. Turning to this clone: No antigen is known for it.

CDR1 and CDR2 (germline): MDHEN, SYDVKM. Trimming took 1 base from V and 2 from J, leaving 9 bases between them. The CDR3 extends over 14 amino acids. This sequence joins TRBV28 and TRBJ2-7, with unresolved D. This TCR was sampled from a human donor in good health. The sample was CD8+ T cells sorted from blood. This CDR3 is CASSLYGSTYEQYF. The CDR3 DNA follows: TGTGCCAGCAGTTTATACGGATCAACCTACGAGCAGTACTTC. The whole variable domain, filled in from reference TRBV28 and TRBJ2-7, reads DVKVTQSSRYLVKRTGEKVFLECVQDMDHENMFWYRQDPGLGLRLIYFSYDVKMKEKGDIPEGYSVSREKKERFSLILESASTNQTSMYLCASSLYGSTYEQYFGPGTRLTVT.